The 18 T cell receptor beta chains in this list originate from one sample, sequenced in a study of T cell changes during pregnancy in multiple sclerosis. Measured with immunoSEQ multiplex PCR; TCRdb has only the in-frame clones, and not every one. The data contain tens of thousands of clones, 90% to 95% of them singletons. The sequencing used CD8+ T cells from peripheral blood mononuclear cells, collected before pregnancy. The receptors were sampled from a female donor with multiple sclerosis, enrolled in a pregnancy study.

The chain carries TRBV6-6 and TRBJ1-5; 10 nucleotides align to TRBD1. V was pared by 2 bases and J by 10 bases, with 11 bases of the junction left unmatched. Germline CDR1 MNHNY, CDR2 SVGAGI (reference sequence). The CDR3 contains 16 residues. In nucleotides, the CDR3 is TGTGCCAGCAGTTACGGAGACCCGGGACAGGGGTTTCCCCAGCATTTT. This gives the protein CASSYGDPGQGFPQHF.

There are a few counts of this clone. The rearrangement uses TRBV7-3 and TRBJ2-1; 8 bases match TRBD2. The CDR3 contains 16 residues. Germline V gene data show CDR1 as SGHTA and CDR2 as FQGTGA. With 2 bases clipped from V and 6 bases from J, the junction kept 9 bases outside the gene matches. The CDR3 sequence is CASSLVVGGGSNEQFF. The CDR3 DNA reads TGTGCCAGCAGCTTAGTAGTTGGCGGGGGGAGCAATGAGCAGTTCTTC.

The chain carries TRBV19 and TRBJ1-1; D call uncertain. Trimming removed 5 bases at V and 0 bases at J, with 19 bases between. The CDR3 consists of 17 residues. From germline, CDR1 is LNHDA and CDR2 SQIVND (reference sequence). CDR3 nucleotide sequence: TGTGCCAGTAGTCTCCCCGATAGAACAGAGCTGAACACTGAAGCTTTCTTT. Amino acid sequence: CASSLPDRTELNTEAFF.

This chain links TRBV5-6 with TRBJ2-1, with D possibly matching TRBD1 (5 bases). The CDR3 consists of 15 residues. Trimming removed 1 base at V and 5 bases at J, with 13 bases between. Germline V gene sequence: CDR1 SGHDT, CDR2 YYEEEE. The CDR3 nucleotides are TGTGCCAGCAGCTTGAACGGATGGGGCCACAATGAGCAGTTCTTC. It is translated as CASSLNGWGHNEQFF.

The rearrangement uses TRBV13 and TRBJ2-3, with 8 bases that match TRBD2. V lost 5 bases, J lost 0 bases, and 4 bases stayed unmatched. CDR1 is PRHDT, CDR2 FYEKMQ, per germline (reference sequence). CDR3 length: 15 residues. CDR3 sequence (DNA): TGTGCCAGCAGCCCTAGGACTAGCAGCACAGATACGCAGTATTTT. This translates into CASSPRTSSTDTQYF. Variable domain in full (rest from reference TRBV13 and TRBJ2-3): AAGVIQSPRHLIKEKRETATLKCYPIPRHDTVYWYQQGPGQDPQFLISFYEKMQSDKGSIPDRFSAQQFSDYHSELNMSSLELGDSALYFCASSPRTSSTDTQYFGPGTRLTVL.

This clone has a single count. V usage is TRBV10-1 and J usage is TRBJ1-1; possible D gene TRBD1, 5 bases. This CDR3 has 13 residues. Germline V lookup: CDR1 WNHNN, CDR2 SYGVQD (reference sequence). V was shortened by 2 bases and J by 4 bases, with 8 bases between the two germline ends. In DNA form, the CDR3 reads TGCGCCAGCAGTGAGGCGGGACCCACTGAAGCTTTCTTT. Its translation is CASSEAGPTEAFF.

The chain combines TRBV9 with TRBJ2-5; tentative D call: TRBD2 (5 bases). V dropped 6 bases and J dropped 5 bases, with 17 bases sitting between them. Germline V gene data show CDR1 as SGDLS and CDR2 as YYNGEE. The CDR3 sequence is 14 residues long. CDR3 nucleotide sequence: TGTGCCAGCACCCTAGCTACCTCCGGGGAGACCCAGTACTTC. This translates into CASTLATSGETQYF.

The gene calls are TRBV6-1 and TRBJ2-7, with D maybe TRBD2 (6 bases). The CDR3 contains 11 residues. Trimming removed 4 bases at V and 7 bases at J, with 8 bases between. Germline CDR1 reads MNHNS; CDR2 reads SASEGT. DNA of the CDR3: TGTGCCAGCAGTGTGGACTATGAGCAGTACTTC. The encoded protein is CASSVDYEQYF.

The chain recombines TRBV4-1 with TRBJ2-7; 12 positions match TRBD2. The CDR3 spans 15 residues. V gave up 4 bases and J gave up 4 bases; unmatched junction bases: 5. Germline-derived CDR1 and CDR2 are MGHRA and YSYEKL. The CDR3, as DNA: TGCGCCAGCAGCCCCCTAGCGGGGGGGCCTTACGAGCAGTACTTC. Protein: CASSPLAGGPYEQYF.

The CDR3 loop reads CASSEFSSYSPLHF. DNA of the CDR3: TGTGCCAGCAGTGAATTCAGTTCCTATTCACCCCTCCACTTT. The chain has TRBV25-1 and TRBJ1-6; D remains unclear. CDR1 is MGHDK and CDR2 is SYGVNS in the germline V gene. V was shortened by 1 base and J by 8 bases, with 9 bases between the two germline ends. This CDR3 is 14 amino acids long.

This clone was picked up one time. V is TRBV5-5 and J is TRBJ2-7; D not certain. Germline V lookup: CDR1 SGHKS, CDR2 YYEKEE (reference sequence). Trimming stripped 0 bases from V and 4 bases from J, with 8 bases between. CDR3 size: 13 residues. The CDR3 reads CASSLAPVYEQYF. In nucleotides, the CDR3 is TGTGCCAGCAGCTTGGCCCCGGTATACGAGCAGTACTTC. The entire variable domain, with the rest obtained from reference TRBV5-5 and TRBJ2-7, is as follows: DAGVTQSPTHLIKTRGQQVTLRCSPISGHKSVSWYQQVLGQGPQFIFQYYEKEERGRGNFPDRFSARQFPNYSSELNVNALLLGDSALYLCASSLAPVYEQYFGPGTRLTVT.

This chain's CDR3 is CASSQFTGGGNEQFF. The CDR3 DNA reads as TGTGCCAGCAGTCAATTTACAGGGGGCGGCAATGAGCAGTTCTTC. The chain couples TRBV6-5 to TRBJ2-1; TRBD1 agrees at 9 bases. CDR3 length: 15 residues. V shed 5 bases and J 6 bases; nucleotides not matched to a gene: 8. Germline lookup yields CDR1 MNHEY and CDR2 SVGAGI.

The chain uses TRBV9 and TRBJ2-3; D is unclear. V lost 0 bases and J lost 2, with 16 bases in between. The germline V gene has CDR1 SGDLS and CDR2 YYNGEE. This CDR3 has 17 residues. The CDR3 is CASSVGPGSTFTDTQYF. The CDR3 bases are TGTGCCAGCAGCGTAGGTCCCGGGTCTACCTTCACAGATACGCAGTATTTT.

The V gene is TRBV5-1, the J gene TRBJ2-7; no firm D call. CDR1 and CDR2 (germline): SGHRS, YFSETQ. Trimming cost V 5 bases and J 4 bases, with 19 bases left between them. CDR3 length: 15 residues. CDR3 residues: CASSVSPGHVYEQYF. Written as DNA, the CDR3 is TGCGCCAGCAGTGTGAGCCCAGGCCACGTTTACGAGCAGTACTTC.

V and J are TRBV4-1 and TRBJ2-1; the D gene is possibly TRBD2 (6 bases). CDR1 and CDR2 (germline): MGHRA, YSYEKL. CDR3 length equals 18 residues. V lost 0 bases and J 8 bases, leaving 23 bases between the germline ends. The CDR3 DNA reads TGCGCCAGCAGCCAAGAGGACCTCGTAACCGAGGGGAGGCATGAGCAGTTCTTC. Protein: CASSQEDLVTEGRHEQFF.

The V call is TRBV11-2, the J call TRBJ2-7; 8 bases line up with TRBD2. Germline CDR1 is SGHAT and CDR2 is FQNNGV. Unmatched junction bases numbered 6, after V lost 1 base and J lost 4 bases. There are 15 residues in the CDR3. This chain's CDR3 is CASSLVRGGPYEQYF. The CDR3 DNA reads TGTGCCAGCAGCTTAGTACGGGGGGGGCCTTACGAGCAGTACTTC.

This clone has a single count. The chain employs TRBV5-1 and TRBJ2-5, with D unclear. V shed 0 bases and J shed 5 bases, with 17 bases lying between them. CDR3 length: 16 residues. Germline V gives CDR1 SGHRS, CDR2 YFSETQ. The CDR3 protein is CASSLERLGHSETQYF. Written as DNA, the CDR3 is TGCGCCAGCAGCTTGGAGAGGTTGGGTCATTCGGAGACCCAGTACTTC.

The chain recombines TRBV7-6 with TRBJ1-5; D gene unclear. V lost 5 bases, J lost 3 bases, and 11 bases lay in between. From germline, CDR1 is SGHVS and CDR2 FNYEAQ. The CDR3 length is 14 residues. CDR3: CASSPGSDNQPQHF. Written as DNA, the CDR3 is TGTGCCAGCAGCCCCGGGTCAGACAATCAGCCCCAGCATTTT.